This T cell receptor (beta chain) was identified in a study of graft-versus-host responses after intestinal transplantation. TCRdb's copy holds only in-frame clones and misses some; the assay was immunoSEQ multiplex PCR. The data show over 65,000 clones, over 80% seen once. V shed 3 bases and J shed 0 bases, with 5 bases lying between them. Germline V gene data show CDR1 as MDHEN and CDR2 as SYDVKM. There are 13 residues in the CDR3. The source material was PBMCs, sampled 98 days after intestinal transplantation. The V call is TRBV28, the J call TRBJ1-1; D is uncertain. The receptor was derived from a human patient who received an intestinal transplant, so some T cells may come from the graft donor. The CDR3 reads CASSLNMNTEAFF. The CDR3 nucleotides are TGTGCCAGCAGTTTGAACATGAACACTGAAGCTTTCTTT. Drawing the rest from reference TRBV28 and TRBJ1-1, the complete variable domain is DVKVTQSSRYLVKRTGEKVFLECVQDMDHENMFWYRQDPGLGLRLIYFSYDVKMKEKGDIPEGYSVSREKKERFSLILESASTNQTSMYLCASSLNMNTEAFFGQGTRLTVV.